What follows are 18 T cell receptor beta chains derived from one specimen sequenced in a study of cytomegalovirus exposure and HLA in healthy donors. The primer mix had 60 Vbeta and 13 Jbeta primers. Only in-frame clones appear in the TCRdb table, and some are missing; sequencing was by immunoSEQ multiplex PCR. This repertoire shows some 150,000 clones, around 79% found once; its top ten account for 6.3%. Sample: PBMCs. Every receptor here comes from a man aged 50 to 59 in good health and CMV-seropositive.

The chain combines TRBV7-9 with TRBJ2-7; the D gene is possibly TRBD2 (6 bases). Germline CDR1 and CDR2: SEHNR and FQNEAQ (reference sequence). The length of the CDR3 is 15 residues. V gave up 5 bases and J gave up 1 base, with 15 bases separating them. The CDR3 DNA sequence: TGTGCCAGCAGCCCCACGGGCGGGGTTTCCTACGAGCAGTACTTC. It encodes CASSPTGGVSYEQYF.

By sample share, this clone is medium-sized (0.01 to 0.1%). The gene calls are TRBV14 and TRBJ1-6; possibly TRBD1 for D (5 bases). The CDR3 has 16 amino acids. V lost 3 bases, J lost 7 bases, and 16 bases lay in between. Germline lookup yields CDR1 SGHDN and CDR2 FVKESK. The CDR3 coding sequence is TGTGCCAGCAGCCAGACTGGACCCAGGGTGAATTCACCCCTCCACTTT. It specifies CASSQTGPRVNSPLHF. Combining the CDR3 with reference TRBV14 and TRBJ1-6 gives the whole variable domain EAGVTQFPSHSVIEKGQTVTLRCDPISGHDNLYWYRRVMGKEIKFLLHFVKESKQDESGMPNNRFLAERTGGTYSTLKVQPAELEDSGVYFCASSQTGPRVNSPLHFGNGTRLTVT.

The V and J genes are TRBV10-3 and TRBJ1-4; 12 bases line up with TRBD1. This CDR3 has 15 residues. The germline V gene has CDR1 ENHRY and CDR2 SYGVKD. Trimming at V came to 6 bases and at J to 2 bases, leaving 1 base not matched to a gene. For the CDR3, the DNA is TGTGCCATCAGAGGGACAGGGGGCACTAATGAAAAACTGTTTTTT. Translated: CAIRGTGGTNEKLFF.

This clone has only one observation. The chain uses TRBV11-2 and TRBJ2-1; D is uncertain. V lost 10 bases and J lost 4, with 11 bases in between. The CDR3 contains 12 residues. The germline V gene encodes CDR1 SGHAT and CDR2 FQNNGV. The CDR3 DNA follows: TGTGCCACCCGACCGGGTTACAATGAGCAGTTCTTC. Its translation: CATRPGYNEQFF.

J is TRBJ2-7 and V is TRBV5-1; 12 bases agree with TRBD1. The CDR3 totals 15 residues. V was pared by 0 bases and J by 5 bases, with 3 bases of the junction left unmatched. The germline V gene has CDR1 SGHRS and CDR2 YFSETQ. As DNA, the CDR3 is TGCGCCAGCAGCTTGGCGGGACAGGGGGCGAACGAGCAGTACTTC. Residues: CASSLAGQGANEQYF.

The chain links TRBV5-6 to TRBJ2-3; the D is unclear. CDR3 length: 15 amino acids. Trimming cost V 2 bases and J 0 bases, with 10 bases left between them. Germline V CDR1 and CDR2: SGHDT, YYEEEE. The CDR3 DNA reads TGTGCCAGCAGCTTAACCCAGAGGAGCACAGATACGCAGTATTTT. This gives the protein CASSLTQRSTDTQYF.

On this clone itself: Other DNA sequences of this sample code for an identical CDR3. This sequence joins TRBV5-1 and TRBJ2-5; D uncertain. There are 13 residues in the CDR3. Between the trimmed V and J ends, which lost 0 bases and 4 bases, there was a span of 7 bases. The V gene's germline CDR1 is SGHRS and CDR2 YFSETQ. This chain's CDR3 is CASSLDPGETQYF. The CDR3 coding sequence is TGCGCCAGCAGCTTGGATCCCGGAGAGACCCAGTACTTC.

The CDR3, as DNA: TGTGCCAGCAGTTTATTAGGACAGGGCCTCTACGAGCAGTACTTC. Amino acid sequence: CASSLLGQGLYEQYF. This chain connects TRBV28 to TRBJ2-7, with TRBD1 matching 8 bases. Germline V gene sequence: CDR1 MDHEN, CDR2 SYDVKM. This CDR3 region has 15 residues. The V and J ends lost 1 base and 3 bases, in that order; junction bases with no gene match: 5.

The count of this clone is one. The chain uses TRBV4-2 and TRBJ1-1; D remains ambiguous. Germline CDR1 LGHNA, CDR2 YNFKEQ. Between the trimmed V and J ends, which lost 3 bases and 0 bases, there was a span of 2 bases. The CDR3 is 12 residues long. DNA for the CDR3: TGTGCCAGCAGCCACATGAACACTGAAGCTTTCTTT. Protein: CASSHMNTEAFF.

CDR3 residues: CASNPDRTSGNTIYF. The CDR3 DNA is TGTGCCAGCAACCCCGACAGGACCTCTGGAAACACCATATATTTT. The chain employs TRBV18 and TRBJ1-3; possible D gene TRBD1, 6 bases. The CDR3 loop spans 15 amino acids. The germline V and J ends were trimmed by 8 bases and 0 bases, with 14 bases remaining between them. The germline V gene has CDR1 KGHSH and CDR2 LQKENI.

The rearrangement uses TRBV2 and TRBJ2-7; the match to TRBD2 covers 9 bases. Germline assignment: CDR1 SNHLY and CDR2 FYNNEI. The V segment lost 4 bases and the J segment 2 bases; nucleotides outside the gene matches: 6. The length of the CDR3 is 15 residues. CDR3 protein: CASSVLAGEPYEQYF. DNA of the CDR3: TGTGCCAGCAGTGTACTAGCGGGTGAACCCTACGAGCAGTACTTC.

The gene calls are TRBV2 and TRBJ2-5; D may be TRBD2 (6 bases). Germline CDR1 and CDR2: SNHLY and FYNNEI. CDR3 length: 14 residues. V dropped 2 bases and J dropped 4 bases, with 11 bases sitting between them. For the CDR3, the DNA is TGTGCCAGCAGTGAATTGAGGGGAGGAGAGACCCAGTACTTC. Amino acid sequence: CASSELRGGETQYF.

The chain carries TRBV4-1 and TRBJ2-1; 7 positions match TRBD2. Germline V gene data show CDR1 as MGHRA and CDR2 as YSYEKL. Trimming cost V 5 bases and J 0 bases; bases outside gene matches: 4. This CDR3 is 15 amino acids long. The CDR3 is CASSSLAVSYNEQFF. For the CDR3, the DNA is TGCGCCAGCAGCTCCCTAGCGGTCTCCTACAATGAGCAGTTCTTC.

Comment on this clone: The identical CDR3 is also encoded by other nucleotide sequences in the sample. The J gene is TRBJ1-1, the V gene TRBV5-1, with a tentative D call TRBD1 (5 bases). Germline V CDR1 and CDR2: SGHRS, YFSETQ. Trimming stripped 4 bases from V and 7 bases from J, with 8 bases between. This CDR3 spans 11 amino acids. CDR3 amino acids: CASSRGGEAFF. The DNA of the CDR3 is TGCGCCAGCAGCCGGGGGGGTGAAGCTTTCTTT.

The chain couples TRBV28 to TRBJ1-1; D is ambiguous. Germline loops: CDR1 MDHEN, CDR2 SYDVKM. The CDR3 extends over 14 amino acids. Between the trimmed V and J ends, which lost 8 bases and 2 bases, there was a span of 15 bases. The CDR3 DNA is TGTGCCAGCGGCAGGCTTACACCTAACACTGAAGCTTTCTTT. Protein product: CASGRLTPNTEAFF.

V usage is TRBV9 and J usage is TRBJ2-1; a weak D match, TRBD2 (6 bases). Germline assignment: CDR1 SGDLS and CDR2 YYNGEE. V was pared by 0 bases and J by 1 base, with 11 bases between. The CDR3 consists of 16 residues. The CDR3 region is CASSVEGTLSYNEQFF. CDR3 DNA sequence: TGTGCCAGCAGCGTAGAAGGGACTCTATCCTACAATGAGCAGTTCTTC.

In DNA form, the CDR3 reads TGTGCCAGCAGCCGCGGCCGACAAGAGACCCAGTACTTC. This translates into CASSRGRQETQYF. The chain links TRBV7-2 to TRBJ2-5; D remains unclear. Germline V lookup: CDR1 SGHTA, CDR2 FQGNSA. This CDR3 contains 13 residues. V lost 5 bases and J 2 bases, leaving 9 bases between the germline ends.

The gene calls are TRBV28 and TRBJ2-1; 8 bases are a match to TRBD2. After removal of 6 bases from V and 7 bases from J, the junction contained 5 bases not matched to a gene. The CDR3 consists of 13 residues. Germline CDR1 MDHEN, CDR2 SYDVKM. CDR3 nucleotides: TGTGCCAGCAGCCGTCGCGGGGGGAATGAGCAGTTCTTC. Protein product: CASSRRGGNEQFF.